This T cell receptor beta chain was retrieved from a study of regulatory T cells in long-lasting Graves disease. Findings and limits, study-wide: Persistent-disease Graves' patients showed less TCR diversity than new cases.

This clonotype was observed many times. The antigen is undetermined. Libraries of TCR beta came from iRepertoire HTBI primers plus Arm-PCR of CDR3 regions. TCRdb fed the multiplex PCR reads into MiXCR, producing one record per CDR3 protein. This sample has roughly 400,000 distinct CDR3 sequences, with roughly 20% found just once. This CDR3 has 16 amino acids. Trimming shortened V by 4 bases and J by 0 bases, and 12 bases separated the two germline ends. The V gene's germline CDR1 is MDHEN and CDR2 SYDVKM. Time point given: persistent/refractory GD, antithyroid drugs over 5 years with positive TRAb. PBMCs provided the RNA from which the TCR library was made.

This chain joins TRBV28 and TRBJ2-2; D perhaps matches TRBD2 (5 bases). The sample here was peripheral blood mononuclear cells (PBMCs), taken when the disease was refractory, from a patient treated with antithyroid drugs. This TCR was recovered from a female donor with Graves disease. CDR3 nucleotide sequence: TGTGCCAGCAGTTACTACGGGATTTCGAACACCGGGGAGCTGTTTTTT. Amino acid sequence: CASSYYGISNTGELFF.